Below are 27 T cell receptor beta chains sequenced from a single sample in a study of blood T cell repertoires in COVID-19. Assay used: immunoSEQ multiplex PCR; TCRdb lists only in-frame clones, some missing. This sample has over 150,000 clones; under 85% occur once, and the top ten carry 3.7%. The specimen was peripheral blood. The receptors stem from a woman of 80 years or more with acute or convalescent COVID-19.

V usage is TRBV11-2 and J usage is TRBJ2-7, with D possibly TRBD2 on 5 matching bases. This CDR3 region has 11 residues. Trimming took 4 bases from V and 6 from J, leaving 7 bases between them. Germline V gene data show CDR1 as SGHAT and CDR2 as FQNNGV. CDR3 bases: TGTGCCAGCAGCTCACTAGGCGAGCAGTACTTC. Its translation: CASSSLGEQYF. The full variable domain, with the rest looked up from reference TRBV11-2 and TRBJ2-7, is EAGVAQSPRYKIIEKRQSVAFWCNPISGHATLYWYQQILGQGPKLLIQFQNNGVVDDSQLPKDRFSAERLKGVDSTLKIQPAKLEDSAVYLCASSSLGEQYFGPGTRLTVT.

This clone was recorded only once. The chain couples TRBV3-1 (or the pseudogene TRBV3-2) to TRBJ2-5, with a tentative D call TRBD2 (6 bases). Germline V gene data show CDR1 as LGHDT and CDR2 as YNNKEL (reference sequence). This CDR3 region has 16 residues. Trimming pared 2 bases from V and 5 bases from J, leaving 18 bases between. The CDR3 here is CASSQNAGGLAETQYF. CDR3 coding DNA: TGTGCCAGCAGCCAAAACGCCGGTGGGCTAGCGGAGACCCAGTACTTC.

CDR3 in amino acids: CASSSQKQNTEAFF. The CDR3 region has the DNA TGTGCCAGCAGCTCACAGAAGCAGAACACTGAAGCTTTCTTT. J is TRBJ1-1 and V is TRBV5-6; no definite D call. The CDR3 runs to 14 residues. The V gene's germline CDR1 is SGHDT and CDR2 YYEEEE. V was pared by 3 bases and J by 1 base, with 10 bases between.

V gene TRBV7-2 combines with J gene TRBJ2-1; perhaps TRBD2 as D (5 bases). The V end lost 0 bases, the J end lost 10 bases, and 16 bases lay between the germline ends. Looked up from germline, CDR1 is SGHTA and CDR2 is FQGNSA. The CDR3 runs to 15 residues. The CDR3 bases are TGTGCCAGCAGCTTAGCGCGAACCGCCGGGGAAGAGCAGTTCTTC. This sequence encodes CASSLARTAGEEQFF.

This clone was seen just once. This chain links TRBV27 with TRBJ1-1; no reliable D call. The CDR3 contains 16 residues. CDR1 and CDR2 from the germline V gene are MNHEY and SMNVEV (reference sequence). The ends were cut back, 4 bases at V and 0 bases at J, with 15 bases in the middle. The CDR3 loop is CASSSVFTPMNTEAFF. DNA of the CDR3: TGTGCCAGCAGTTCGGTCTTTACTCCCATGAACACTGAAGCTTTCTTT.

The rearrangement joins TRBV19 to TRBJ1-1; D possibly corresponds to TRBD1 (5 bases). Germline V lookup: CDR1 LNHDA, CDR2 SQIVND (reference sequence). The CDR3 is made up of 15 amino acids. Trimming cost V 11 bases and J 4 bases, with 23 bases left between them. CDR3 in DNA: TGTGCCGCGCGAGAACAGGCCTCAGGGCCCACTGAAGCTTTCTTT. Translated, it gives CAAREQASGPTEAFF.

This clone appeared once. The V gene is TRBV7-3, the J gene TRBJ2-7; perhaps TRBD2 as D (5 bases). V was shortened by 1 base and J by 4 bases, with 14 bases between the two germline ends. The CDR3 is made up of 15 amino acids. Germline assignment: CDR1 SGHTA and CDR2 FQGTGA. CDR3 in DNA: TGTGCCAGCAGCTTAAACCGGGGAGCGTCTTACGAGCAGTACTTC. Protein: CASSLNRGASYEQYF.

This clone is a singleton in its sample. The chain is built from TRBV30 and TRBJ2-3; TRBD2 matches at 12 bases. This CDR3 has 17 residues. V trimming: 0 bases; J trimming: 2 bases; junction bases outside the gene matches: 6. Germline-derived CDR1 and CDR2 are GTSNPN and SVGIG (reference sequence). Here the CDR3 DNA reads TGTGCCTGGAGTGTAGGCCGGACTAGCGGGACCACAGATACGCAGTATTTT. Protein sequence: CAWSVGRTSGTTDTQYF. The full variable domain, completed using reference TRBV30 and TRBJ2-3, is SQTIHQWPATLVQPVGSPLSLECTVEGTSNPNLYWYRQAAGRGLQLLFYSVGIGQISSEVPQNLSASRPQDRQFILSSKKLLLSDSGFYLCAWSVGRTSGTTDTQYFGPGTRLTVL.

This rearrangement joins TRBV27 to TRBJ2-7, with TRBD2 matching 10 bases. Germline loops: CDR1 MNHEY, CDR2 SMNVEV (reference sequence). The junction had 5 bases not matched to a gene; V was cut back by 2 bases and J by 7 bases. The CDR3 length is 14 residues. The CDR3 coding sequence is TGTGCCAGCAGTTTACTAGCGGGGGCGGGTGAGCAGTACTTC. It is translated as CASSLLAGAGEQYF.

CDR3 DNA: TGTGCCAGCAGCCGACAGGCCTACGAGCAGTACTTC. Protein: CASSRQAYEQYF. This chain uses TRBV6-2 or TRBV6-3 with TRBJ2-7; TRBD1 is a possible D gene (6 bases). Trimming took off 6 bases at V and 2 bases at J, with 8 bases between the two ends. CDR3 length equals 12 residues. Germline V CDR1 and CDR2: MNHEY, SVGEGT.

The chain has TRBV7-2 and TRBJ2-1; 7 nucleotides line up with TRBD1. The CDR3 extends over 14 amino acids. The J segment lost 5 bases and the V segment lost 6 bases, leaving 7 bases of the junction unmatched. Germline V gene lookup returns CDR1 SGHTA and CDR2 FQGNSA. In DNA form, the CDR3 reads TGTGCCAGCAGATCGGGACAGCCTCACAATGAGCAGTTCTTC. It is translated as CASRSGQPHNEQFF.

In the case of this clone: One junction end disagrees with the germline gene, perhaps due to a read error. CDR3 sequence (DNA): TGTGCCAGCAGTGAAGCACAGGGAATCCAAGGGACCCAGTACTTC. Translation: CASSEAQGIQGTQYF. The V and J genes are TRBV6-1 and TRBJ2-5; weak D call: TRBD1 (6 bases). Germline loops: CDR1 MNHNS, CDR2 SASEGT. The CDR3 consists of 15 residues.

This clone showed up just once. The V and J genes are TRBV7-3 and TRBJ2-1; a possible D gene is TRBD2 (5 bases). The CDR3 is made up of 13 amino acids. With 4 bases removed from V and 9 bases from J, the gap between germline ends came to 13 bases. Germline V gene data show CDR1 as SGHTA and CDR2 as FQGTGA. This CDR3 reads CASSSPREGEQFF. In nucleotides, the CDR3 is TGTGCCAGCAGCTCCCCCCGGGAAGGTGAGCAGTTCTTC. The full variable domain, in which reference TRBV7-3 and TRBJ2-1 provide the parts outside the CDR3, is GAGVSQTPSNKVTEKGKYVELRCDPISGHTALYWYRQSLGQGPEFLIYFQGTGAADDSGLPNDRFFAVRPEGSVSTLKIQRTERGDSAVYLCASSSPREGEQFFGPGTRLTVL.

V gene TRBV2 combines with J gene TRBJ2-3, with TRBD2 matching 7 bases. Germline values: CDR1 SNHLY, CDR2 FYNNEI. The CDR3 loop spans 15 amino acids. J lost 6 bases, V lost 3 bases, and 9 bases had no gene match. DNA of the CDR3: TGTGCCAGCAGTGAGGCGGGGGTGCAGTCGGATACGCAGTATTTT. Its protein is CASSEAGVQSDTQYF.

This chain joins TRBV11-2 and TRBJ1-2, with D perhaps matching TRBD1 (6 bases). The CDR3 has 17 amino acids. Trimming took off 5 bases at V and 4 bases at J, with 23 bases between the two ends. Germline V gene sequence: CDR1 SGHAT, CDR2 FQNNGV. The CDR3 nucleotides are TGTGCCAGCAGCATCACCGGACAGCAGATGTGGGCCTATGGCTACACCTTC. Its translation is CASSITGQQMWAYGYTF. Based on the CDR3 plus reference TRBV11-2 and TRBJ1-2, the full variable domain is EAGVAQSPRYKIIEKRQSVAFWCNPISGHATLYWYQQILGQGPKLLIQFQNNGVVDDSQLPKDRFSAERLKGVDSTLKIQPAKLEDSAVYLCASSITGQQMWAYGYTFGSGTRLTVV.

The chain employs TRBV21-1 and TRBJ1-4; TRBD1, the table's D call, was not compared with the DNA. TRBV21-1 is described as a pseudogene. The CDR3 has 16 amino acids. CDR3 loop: CASSRGDREPNEKLFF. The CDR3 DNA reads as TGTGCCAGCAGCAGGGGGGACAGGGAGCCTAATGAAAAACTGTTTTTT.

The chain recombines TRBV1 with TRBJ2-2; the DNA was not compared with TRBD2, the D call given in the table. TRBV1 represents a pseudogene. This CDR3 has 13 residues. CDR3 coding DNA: TGCACCGGGGAGCGATCGAACACCGGGGAGCTGTTTTTT. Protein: CTGERSNTGELFF.

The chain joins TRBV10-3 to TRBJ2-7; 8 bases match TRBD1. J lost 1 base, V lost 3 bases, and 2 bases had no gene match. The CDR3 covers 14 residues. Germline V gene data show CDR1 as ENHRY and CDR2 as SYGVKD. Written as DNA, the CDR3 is TGTGCCATCAGTGACAGGGGGCAATCCTACGAGCAGTACTTC. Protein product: CAISDRGQSYEQYF.

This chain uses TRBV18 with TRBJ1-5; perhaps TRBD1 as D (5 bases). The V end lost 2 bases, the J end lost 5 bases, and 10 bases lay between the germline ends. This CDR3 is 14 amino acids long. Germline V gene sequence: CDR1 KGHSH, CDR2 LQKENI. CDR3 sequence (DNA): TGTGCCAGCTCACCAACGCAGGGCGATCAGCCCCAGCATTTT. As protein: CASSPTQGDQPQHF.

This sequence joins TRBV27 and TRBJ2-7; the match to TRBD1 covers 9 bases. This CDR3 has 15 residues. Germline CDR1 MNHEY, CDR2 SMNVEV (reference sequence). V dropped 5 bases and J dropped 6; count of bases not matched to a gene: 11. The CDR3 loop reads CASSPLGQGDREQYF. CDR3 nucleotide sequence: TGTGCCAGCAGTCCCCTGGGACAGGGAGATCGCGAGCAGTACTTC.

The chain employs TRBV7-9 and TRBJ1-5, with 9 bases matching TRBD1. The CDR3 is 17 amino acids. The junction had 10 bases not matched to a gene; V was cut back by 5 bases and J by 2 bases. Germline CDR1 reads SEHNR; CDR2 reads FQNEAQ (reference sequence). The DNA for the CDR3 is TGTGCCAGCAGCCACCGGGACAGGGTTGGTGGCAATCAGCCCCAGCATTTT. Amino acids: CASSHRDRVGGNQPQHF.

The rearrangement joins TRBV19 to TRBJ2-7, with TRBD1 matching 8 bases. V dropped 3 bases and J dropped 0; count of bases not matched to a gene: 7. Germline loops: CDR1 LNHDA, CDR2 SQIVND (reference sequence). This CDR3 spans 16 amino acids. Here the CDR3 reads CASSIGRGHSSYEQYF. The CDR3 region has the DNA TGTGCCAGTAGTATTGGCAGGGGGCACAGCTCCTACGAGCAGTACTTC. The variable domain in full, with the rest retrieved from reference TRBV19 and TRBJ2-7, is DGGITQSPKYLFRKEGQNVTLSCEQNLNHDAMYWYRQDPGQGLRLIYYSQIVNDFQKGDIAEGYSVSREKKESFPLTVTSAQKNPTAFYLCASSIGRGHSSYEQYFGPGTRLTVT.

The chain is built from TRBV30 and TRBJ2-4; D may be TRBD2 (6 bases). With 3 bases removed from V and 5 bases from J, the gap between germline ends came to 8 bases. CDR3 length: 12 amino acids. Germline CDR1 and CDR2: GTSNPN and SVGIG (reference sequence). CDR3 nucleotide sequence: TGTGCCTGGAGCCCTAGCGAAAACATTCAGTACTTC. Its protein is CAWSPSENIQYF.

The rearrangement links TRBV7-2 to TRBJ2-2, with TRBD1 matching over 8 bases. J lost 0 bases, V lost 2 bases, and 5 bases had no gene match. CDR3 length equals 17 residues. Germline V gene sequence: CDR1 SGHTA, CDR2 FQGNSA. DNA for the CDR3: TGTGCCAGCAGCTTACTCAGGACAGGGACGAACACCGGGGAGCTGTTTTTT. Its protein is CASSLLRTGTNTGELFF.

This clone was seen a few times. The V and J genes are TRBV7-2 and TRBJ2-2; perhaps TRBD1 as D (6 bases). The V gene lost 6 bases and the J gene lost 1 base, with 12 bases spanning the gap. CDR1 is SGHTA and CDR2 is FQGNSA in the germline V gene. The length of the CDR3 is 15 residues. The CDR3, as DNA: TGTGCCAGCAGTTCCCAGGGGATGAACACCGGGGAGCTGTTTTTT. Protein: CASSSQGMNTGELFF.

CDR3: CASKGGEPNESEFF. As DNA, the CDR3 is TGCGCCAGCAAAGGGGGGGAACCTAATGAGAGTGAGTTCTTC. The rearrangement links TRBV10-1 to TRBJ2-1, with D possibly being TRBD2 (7 bases). This CDR3 contains 14 residues. V gave up 7 bases and J gave up 14 bases, with 24 bases separating them. CDR1 WNHNN and CDR2 SYGVQD come from the germline V gene (reference sequence).

The DNA for the CDR3 is TGCGCCAGCAGCGTAGGGGGCCTTCAAAGGGCTTTCTTT. Translation: CASSVGGLQRAFF. The chain has TRBV5-1 and TRBJ1-1, with TRBD1 matching over 7 bases. CDR3 length: 13 amino acids. Looked up from germline, CDR1 is SGHRS and CDR2 is YFSETQ. With V trimmed by 4 bases and J by 11 bases, 11 bases remained unmatched.